This TCR beta chain was sequenced in a study of T cell responses to AZD1222 COVID-19 vaccine. Study background: Some second doses came at about 4 weeks and others at about 12 weeks; these were pooled.

This clone was seen a handful of times. Its antigen is as yet unknown. Measured with immunoSEQ multiplex PCR; TCRdb has only the in-frame clones, and not every one. In the table there are tens of thousands of clones, 60% to 80% of which are singletons. Germline V CDR1 and CDR2: ENHRY, SYGVKD. V shed 7 bases, J shed 5 bases, and the junction held 9 bases outside the gene matches. This CDR3 has 15 residues. Study results and caveats: Nearly half of spike-specific TCRs reportedly go after variant regions that carry no mutations. Spike was spanned by vaccine-associated CD4 TCRs, with dominance at 160-218 and 743-854.

Sequencing was performed on peripheral blood, taken on day 0 of AZD1222 vaccination. The receptor's source is an adult in good health. The V call is TRBV10-3, the J call TRBJ1-1; 11 positions agree with TRBD1. CDR3 protein: CAITTRDRGGTEAFF. CDR3 coding DNA: TGTGCCATCACTACCCGGGACAGGGGGGGAACTGAAGCTTTCTTT.